These T cell receptor beta chains were read from a single sample in a study of T cell responses to AZD1222 COVID-19 vaccine. The data were produced by immunoSEQ multiplex PCR, yet TCRdb's version contains in-frame clones alone and is incomplete. The profile covers 80,000 or so clones, with around 90% appearing a single time and about 1.6% taken by the ten largest. The sample consisted of peripheral blood, taken on day 0 of AZD1222 vaccination. Source of these receptors: an adult in good health. The CDR3 runs from the conserved cysteine through the conserved F or W. A D gene is named only where the DNA matches it firmly. Size values are once, few and many counts, or a class for expanded clones, and some rows have none.

14,TRBV5-1,-,once,TRBJ2-7,CASSHARSGDEQYF,TGCGCCAGCAGCCACGCCAGGAGTGGGGACGAGCAGTACTTC
15,TRBV7-2,-,-,TRBJ1-6,CASSLGILYNSPLHF,TGTGCCAGCAGCTTAGGCATCCTGTATAATTCACCCCTCCACTTT
16,TRBV12-5,-,-,TRBJ2-2,CASGSSQAGNTGELFF,TGTGCTAGTGGTTCCTCCCAGGCGGGAAACACCGGGGAGCTGTTTTTT
15,TRBV6-4,TRBD2,-,TRBJ2-5,CASSDVAGGQETQYF,TGTGCCAGCAGTGACGTAGCGGGAGGTCAAGAGACCCAGTACTTC
19,TRBV4-3,-,-,TRBJ1-2,CASSQDKRSREALWSGYTF,TGCGCCAGCAGCCAAGATAAACGTTCCCGGGAGGCGCTCTGGTCTGGCTACACCTTC
15,TRBV7-2,-,once,TRBJ1-5,CASSPRRGRNQPQHF,TGTGCCAGCAGCCCTCGGAGAGGCCGCAATCAGCCCCAGCATTTT
13,TRBV29-1,TRBD1,-,TRBJ1-6,CSVADREGSPLHF,TGCAGCGTTGCGGACAGGGAGGGTTCACCCCTCCACTTT
15,TRBV19,-,-,TRBJ1-1,CASSIVSRQGREAFF,TGTGCCAGTAGTATAGTGTCCCGGCAGGGCAGGGAAGCTTTCTTT
15,TRBV5-8,-,-,TRBJ1-4,CASSPGAPVGEKLFF,TGTGCCAGCAGCCCTGGTGCGCCTGTGGGTGAAAAACTGTTTTTT
12,TRBV19,-,-,TRBJ1-5,CASSVRGQPQHF,TGTGCCAGTAGTGTGCGGGGTCAGCCCCAGCATTTT
15,TRBV19,TRBD1,-,TRBJ2-1,CASAPDRGSYNEQFF,TGTGCCAGCGCCCCGGACAGGGGCTCCTACAATGAGCAGTTCTTC
15,TRBV2,-,-,TRBJ1-4,CASSADRTTNEKLFF,TGTGCCAGCAGTGCGGACAGAACAACTAATGAAAAACTGTTTTTT
14,TRBV30,-,-,TRBJ2-7,CAWSVSQGGYEQYF,TGTGCCTGGAGTGTGTCGCAGGGAGGCTACGAGCAGTACTTC
14,TRBV6-1,-,-,TRBJ2-1,CASSEGDWVNEQFF,TGTGCCAGCAGTGAGGGGGACTGGGTAAATGAGCAGTTCTTC
20,TRBV23-1,TRBD1,once,TRBJ1-6,CASSQFGGPAGGKVSSPLHF,TGCGCCAGCAGTCAATTCGGGGGCCCGGCAGGGGGAAAGGTAAGTTCACCCCTCCACTTT
13,TRBV30,-,-,TRBJ1-3,CAWSVNFRNTIYF,TGTGCCTGGAGTGTTAACTTTCGAAACACCATATATTTT
15,TRBV9,TRBD2,once,TRBJ2-1,CASSVGLAGSNEQFF,TGTGCCAGCAGCGTAGGACTAGCGGGAAGTAATGAGCAGTTCTTC
13,TRBV30,-,few,TRBJ2-3,CAWMGGNTDTQYF,TGTGCCTGGATGGGCGGAAACACAGATACGCAGTATTTT
14,TRBV24-1,TRBD2,-,TRBJ2-3,CATRDSGRADTQYF,TGTGCCACCAGAGATAGCGGGAGAGCAGATACGCAGTATTTT
15,TRBV7-3,-,-,TRBJ1-2,CASSLTAEPLGGYTF,TGTGCCAGCAGCTTAACGGCGGAGCCCCTAGGTGGCTACACCTTC
15,TRBV6-2/TRBV6-3,-,-,TRBJ1-2,CASSYGVRTNYGYTF,TGTGCCAGCAGTTACGGGGTCAGAACTAACTATGGCTACACCTTC
12,TRBV19,-,-,TRBJ1-1,CASSGVNTEAFF,TGTGCCAGTAGTGGTGTGAACACTGAAGCTTTCTTT
16,TRBV7-2,TRBD2,-,TRBJ2-1,CASSLEGSGGFNEQFF,TGTGCCAGCAGCTTAGAGGGTAGCGGGGGTTTCAATGAGCAGTTCTTC
15,TRBV30,-,-,TRBJ1-6,CAWSPGGGGNSPLHF,TGTGCCTGGAGTCCGGGCGGGGGGGGTAATTCACCCCTCCACTTT
15,TRBV5-1,TRBD1,-,TRBJ2-4,CASSSGQGAWNIQYF,TGCGCCAGCAGCTCAGGACAGGGGGCGTGGAACATTCAGTACTTC
14,TRBV11-2,-,-,TRBJ1-1,CASTTPDRNTEAFF,TGTGCCAGCACCACTCCGGACAGGAACACTGAAGCTTTCTTT
13,TRBV2,-,-,TRBJ1-2,CASSGDPTYGYTF,TGTGCCAGCAGCGGGGACCCTACCTATGGCTACACCTTC
12,TRBV6-5,-,-,TRBJ2-3,CATTEGIGTQYF,TGTGCCACCACCGAAGGGATAGGAACGCAGTATTTT
15,TRBV5-5,-,-,TRBJ2-5,CASSLDRPAGETQYF,TGTGCCAGCAGCTTGGACCGGCCCGCAGGGGAGACCCAGTACTTC
13,TRBV12-3/TRBV12-4,-,-,TRBJ2-3,CASSSPSTDTQYF,TGTGCCAGCAGTTCGCCTAGCACAGATACGCAGTATTTT
13,TRBV18,-,few,TRBJ2-7,CASSPLETREQYF,TGTGCCAGCTCACCACTAGAGACGCGGGAGCAGTACTTC
18,TRBV19,TRBD1,medium-sized,TRBJ1-5,CASSPPGQGFGSNQPQHF,TGTGCCAGTAGCCCCCCGGGACAGGGTTTTGGGAGCAATCAGCCCCAGCATTTT
12,TRBV28,-,-,TRBJ1-1,CASSIGGTEAFF,TGTGCCAGCAGCATAGGCGGTACTGAAGCTTTCTTT